This TCR beta chain was documented in a study of blood T cells in healthy people across ages. Study results and caveats: Compared with aged donors, long-lived donors showed fewer expanded clones, suggesting selection. Per million T cells, TCR beta diversity dropped about linearly as age rose. CMV infection status of these donors was not known.

Next came a second PCR, run for about 6 to 11 cycles, which used a sample-barcoded 5' primer along with a J-beta primer mix. TCRdb re-derived calls from the 5' RACE reads in MiXCR, one entry per CDR3 protein. Of about 1.1 million distinct CDR3 sequences detected, less than 45% appear once; the ten largest clones hold around 12%. In this sample, this clonotype turned up many times. The antigen remains unidentified. Total RNA, at least 5 micrograms per sample, was extracted from PBMCs. The CDR3 covers 14 residues. Germline V gene data show CDR1 as MNHNY and CDR2 as SVGAGI (reference sequence). After removal of 6 bases from V and 10 bases from J, the junction contained 8 bases not matched to a gene.

The sample was blood. This clonotype originated in a man aged 18 to 35 in good health. The V gene is TRBV6-6, the J gene TRBJ2-3; TRBD2 matches 12 bases. CDR3 DNA: TGTGCCAGCAGCCCCCCTAGCGGGGGGGCTCCGCAGTATTTT. This codes for CASSPPSGGAPQYF.